This T cell receptor beta chain was identified in a study of T cell clonality in common variable immunodeficiency. The study's findings and limits: What drives increased CVID clonality needs T cell subpopulation sequencing. Fewer deletions and N-nucleotide insertions were reportedly seen in common variable immunodeficiency TCR beta sequences.

This table comes from immunoSEQ multiplex PCR, and its TCRdb copy is limited to in-frame clones, with some not included. Altogether roughly 40,000 clones were found in the sample, and no singletons occur. This clone has ten or more counts. The antigen is not known. The sequence runs out 3 residues before the end of the CDR3; the remainder is reconstructed from the germline J gene. Per the germline V gene, CDR1 is LGHNA and CDR2 is YNFKEQ. J was trimmed by 4 bases and V by 3 bases; bases with no gene match: 16. This CDR3 has 20 amino acids. This chain links TRBV4-2 with TRBJ1-6; 9 bases align to TRBD1. Sequencing was done on a sample of peripheral blood mononuclear cells. This TCR derives from a human donor with common variable immunodeficiency. CDR3 sequence: CASSHRGTGLVLGYNSPLHF. CDR3 bases read: TGTGCCAGCAGCCATAGGGGGACAGGGTTAGTTTTAGGTTATAATTCACCC.